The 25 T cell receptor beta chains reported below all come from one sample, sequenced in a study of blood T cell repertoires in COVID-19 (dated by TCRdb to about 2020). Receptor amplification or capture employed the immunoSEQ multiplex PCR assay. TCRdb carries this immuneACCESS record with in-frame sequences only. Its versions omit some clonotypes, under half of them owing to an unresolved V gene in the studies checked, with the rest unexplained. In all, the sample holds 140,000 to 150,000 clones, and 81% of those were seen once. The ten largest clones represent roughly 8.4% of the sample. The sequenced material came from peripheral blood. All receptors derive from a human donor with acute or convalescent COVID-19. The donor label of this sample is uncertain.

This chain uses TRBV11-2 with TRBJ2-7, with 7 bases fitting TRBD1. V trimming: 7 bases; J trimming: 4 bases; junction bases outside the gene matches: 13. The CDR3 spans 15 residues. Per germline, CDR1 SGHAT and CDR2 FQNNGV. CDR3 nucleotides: TGTGCCAGCACCCTACTCCGGGACAGCAGATACGAGCAGTACTTC. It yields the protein CASTLLRDSRYEQYF.

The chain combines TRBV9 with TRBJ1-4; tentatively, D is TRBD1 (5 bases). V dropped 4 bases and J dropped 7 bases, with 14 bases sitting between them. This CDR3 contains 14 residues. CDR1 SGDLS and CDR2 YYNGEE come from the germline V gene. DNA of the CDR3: TGTGCCAGCAGCCCCCGGGGGAAAGGTGAAAAACTGTTTTTT. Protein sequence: CASSPRGKGEKLFF.

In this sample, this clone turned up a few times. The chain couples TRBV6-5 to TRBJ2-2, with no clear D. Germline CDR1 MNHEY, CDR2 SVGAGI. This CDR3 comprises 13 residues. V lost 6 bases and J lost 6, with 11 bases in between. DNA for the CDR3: TGTGCCAGCAGGACTGCAGATTCCGGGGAGCTGTTTTTT. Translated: CASRTADSGELFF.

CDR3 DNA sequence: TGCGCCAGCAGCTTGGGGGACAGGGGGCATGAGACCCAGTACTTC. It specifies CASSLGDRGHETQYF. The chain has TRBV5-1 and TRBJ2-5; 12 positions agree with TRBD1. The ends lost 0 bases at V and 5 bases at J; junction bases unmatched: 2. CDR1 and CDR2 (germline): SGHRS, YFSETQ. CDR3 size: 15 residues.

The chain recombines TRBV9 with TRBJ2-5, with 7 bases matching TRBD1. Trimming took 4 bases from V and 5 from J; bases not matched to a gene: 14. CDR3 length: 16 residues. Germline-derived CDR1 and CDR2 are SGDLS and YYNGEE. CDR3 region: CASSPRPGQIGETQYF. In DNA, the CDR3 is TGTGCCAGCAGCCCCCGACCGGGACAGATAGGGGAGACCCAGTACTTC.

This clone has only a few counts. The CDR3 nucleotides are TGCAGCGTTGCGACAGGGCTAAGGGAGCAGTTCTTC. This encodes CSVATGLREQFF. The chain combines TRBV29-1 with TRBJ2-1, with 7 bases matching TRBD1. CDR3 length equals 12 residues. The V and J ends lost 4 bases and 10 bases, in that order; junction bases with no gene match: 7. Germline V gene data show CDR1 as SQVTM and CDR2 as ANQGSEA.

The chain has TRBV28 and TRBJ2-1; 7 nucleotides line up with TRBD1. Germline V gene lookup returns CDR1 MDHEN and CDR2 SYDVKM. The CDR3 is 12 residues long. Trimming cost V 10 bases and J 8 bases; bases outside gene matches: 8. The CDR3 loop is CANGQVGHEQFF. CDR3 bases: TGTGCCAATGGACAGGTAGGGCATGAGCAGTTCTTC.

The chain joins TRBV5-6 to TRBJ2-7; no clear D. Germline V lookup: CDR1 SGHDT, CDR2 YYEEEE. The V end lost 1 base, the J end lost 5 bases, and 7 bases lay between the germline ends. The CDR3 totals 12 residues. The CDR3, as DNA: TGTGCCAGCAGCTTGCCCAGTAACGAGCAGTACTTC. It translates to CASSLPSNEQYF.

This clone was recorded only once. The CDR3 is CASSPIGQGNTGELFF. Here the CDR3 DNA reads TGTGCCAGCAGTCCTATTGGACAGGGGAACACCGGGGAGCTGTTTTTT. The V call is TRBV9, the J call TRBJ2-2; 8 nucleotides align to TRBD1. The CDR3 extends over 16 amino acids. V lost 5 bases and J lost 1; bases outside the gene matches: 7. Germline lookup yields CDR1 SGDLS and CDR2 YYNGEE.

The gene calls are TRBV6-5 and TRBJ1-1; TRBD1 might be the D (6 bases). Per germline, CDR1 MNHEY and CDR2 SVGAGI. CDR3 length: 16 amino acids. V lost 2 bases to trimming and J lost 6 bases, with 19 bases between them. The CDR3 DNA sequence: TGTGCCAGCAGTTACGTCGGACAGTTAGGCAGCCCTGAAGCTTTCTTT. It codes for CASSYVGQLGSPEAFF.

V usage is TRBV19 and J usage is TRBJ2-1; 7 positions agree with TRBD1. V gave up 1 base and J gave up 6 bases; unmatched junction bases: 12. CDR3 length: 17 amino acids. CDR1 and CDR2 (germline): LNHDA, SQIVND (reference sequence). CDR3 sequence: CASSIVAGTDFFNEQFF. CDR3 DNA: TGTGCCAGTAGTATAGTTGCCGGGACAGACTTTTTCAATGAGCAGTTCTTC. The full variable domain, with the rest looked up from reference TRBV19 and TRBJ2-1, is DGGITQSPKYLFRKEGQNVTLSCEQNLNHDAMYWYRQDPGQGLRLIYYSQIVNDFQKGDIAEGYSVSREKKESFPLTVTSAQKNPTAFYLCASSIVAGTDFFNEQFFGPGTRLTVL.

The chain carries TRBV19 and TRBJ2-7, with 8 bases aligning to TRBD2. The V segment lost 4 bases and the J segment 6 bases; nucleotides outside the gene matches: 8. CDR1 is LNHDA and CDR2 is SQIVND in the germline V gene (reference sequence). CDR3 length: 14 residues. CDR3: CASSTERGFSEQYF. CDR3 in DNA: TGTGCCAGTAGTACGGAGCGGGGGTTCAGCGAGCAGTACTTC.

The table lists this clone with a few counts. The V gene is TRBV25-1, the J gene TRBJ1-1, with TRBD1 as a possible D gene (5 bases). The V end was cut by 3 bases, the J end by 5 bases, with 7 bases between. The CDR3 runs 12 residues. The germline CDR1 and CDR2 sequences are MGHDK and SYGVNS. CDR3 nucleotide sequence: TGTGCCAGCAGTGATGGGGGGACTGAAGCTTTCTTT. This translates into CASSDGGTEAFF.

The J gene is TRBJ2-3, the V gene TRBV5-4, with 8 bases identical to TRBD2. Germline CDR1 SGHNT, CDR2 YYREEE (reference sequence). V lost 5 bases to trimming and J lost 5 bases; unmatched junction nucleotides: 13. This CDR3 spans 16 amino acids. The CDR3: CASSSGRGGYQDTQYF. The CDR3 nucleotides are TGTGCCAGCAGTAGCGGGCGCGGGGGGTATCAAGATACGCAGTATTTT.

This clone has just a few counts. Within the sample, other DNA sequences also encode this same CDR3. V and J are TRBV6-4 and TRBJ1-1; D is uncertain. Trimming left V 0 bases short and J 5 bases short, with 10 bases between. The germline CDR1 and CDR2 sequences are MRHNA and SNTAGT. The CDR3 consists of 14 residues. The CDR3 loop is CASSDSSRGTEAFF. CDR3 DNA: TGTGCCAGCAGTGACTCATCCCGAGGGACTGAAGCTTTCTTT.

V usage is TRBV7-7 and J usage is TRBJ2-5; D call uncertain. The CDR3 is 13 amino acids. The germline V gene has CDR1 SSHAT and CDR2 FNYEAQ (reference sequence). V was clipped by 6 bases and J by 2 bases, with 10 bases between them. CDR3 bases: TGTGCCAGCAGTTCCTCAGTACAAGAGACCCAGTACTTC. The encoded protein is CASSSSVQETQYF.

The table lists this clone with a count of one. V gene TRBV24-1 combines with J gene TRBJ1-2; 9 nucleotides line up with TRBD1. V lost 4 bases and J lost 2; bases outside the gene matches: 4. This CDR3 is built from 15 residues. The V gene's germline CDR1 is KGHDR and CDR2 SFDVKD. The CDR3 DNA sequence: TGTGCCACCAGTGACCCGGGACAGGGAAACTATGGCTACACCTTC. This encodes CATSDPGQGNYGYTF.

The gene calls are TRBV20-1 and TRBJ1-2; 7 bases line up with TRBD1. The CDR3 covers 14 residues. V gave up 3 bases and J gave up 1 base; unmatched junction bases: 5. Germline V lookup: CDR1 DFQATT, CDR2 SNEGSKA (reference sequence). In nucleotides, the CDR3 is TGCAGTGCTAGTCAGAGGGGGCATAACTATGGCTACACCTTC. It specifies CSASQRGHNYGYTF.

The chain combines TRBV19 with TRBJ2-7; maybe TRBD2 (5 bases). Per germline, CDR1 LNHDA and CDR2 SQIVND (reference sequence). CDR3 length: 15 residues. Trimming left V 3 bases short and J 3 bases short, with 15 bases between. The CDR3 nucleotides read TGTGCCAGTAGTATTCGGGGAGACGGATACTACGAGCAGTACTTC. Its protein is CASSIRGDGYYEQYF.

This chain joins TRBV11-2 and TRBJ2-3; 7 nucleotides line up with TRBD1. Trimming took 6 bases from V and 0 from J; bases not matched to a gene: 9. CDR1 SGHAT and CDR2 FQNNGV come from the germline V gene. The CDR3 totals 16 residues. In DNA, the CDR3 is TGTGCCAGCAGTCTTGGCTTAGGGGGCAGCACAGATACGCAGTATTTT. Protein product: CASSLGLGGSTDTQYF.

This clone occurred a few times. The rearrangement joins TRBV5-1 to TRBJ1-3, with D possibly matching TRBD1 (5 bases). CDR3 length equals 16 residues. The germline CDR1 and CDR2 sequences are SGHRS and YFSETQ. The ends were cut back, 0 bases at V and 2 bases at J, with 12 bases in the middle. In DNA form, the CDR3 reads TGCGCCAGCAGCTTGGCAGGGTCCTTCCCTGGAAACACCATATATTTT. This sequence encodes CASSLAGSFPGNTIYF.

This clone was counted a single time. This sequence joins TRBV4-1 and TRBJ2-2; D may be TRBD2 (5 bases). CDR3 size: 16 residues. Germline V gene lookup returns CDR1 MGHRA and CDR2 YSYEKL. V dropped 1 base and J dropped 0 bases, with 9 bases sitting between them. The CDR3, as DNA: TGCGCCAGCAGCCAAGGAGGGTTCGCGAACACCGGGGAGCTGTTTTTT. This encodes CASSQGGFANTGELFF.

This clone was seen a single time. The CDR3, as DNA: TGTGCCAGCAGCCTCCTGACTACAACTAATGAAAAACTGTTTTTT. It codes for CASSLLTTTNEKLFF. The chain links TRBV3-1 (or the pseudogene TRBV3-2) to TRBJ1-4, with D unclear. The CDR3 covers 15 residues. V gave up 4 bases and J gave up 0 bases, with 9 bases separating them. Looked up from germline, CDR1 is LGHDT and CDR2 is YNNKEL (reference sequence).

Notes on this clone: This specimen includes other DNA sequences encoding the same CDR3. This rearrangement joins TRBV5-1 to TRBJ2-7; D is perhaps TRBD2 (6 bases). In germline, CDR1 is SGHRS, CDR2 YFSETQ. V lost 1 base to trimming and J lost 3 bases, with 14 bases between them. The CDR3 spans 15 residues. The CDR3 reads CASSLLRDSSYEQYF. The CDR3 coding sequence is TGCGCCAGCAGCTTGCTACGGGACTCTAGCTACGAGCAGTACTTC.

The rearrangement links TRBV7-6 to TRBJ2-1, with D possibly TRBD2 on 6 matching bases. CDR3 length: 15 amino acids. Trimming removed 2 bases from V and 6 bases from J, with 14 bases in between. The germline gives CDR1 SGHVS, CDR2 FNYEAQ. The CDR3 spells CASSLTREVINEQFF. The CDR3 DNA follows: TGTGCCAGCAGCTTAACCAGGGAGGTTATCAATGAGCAGTTCTTC.